Following are 19 T cell receptor beta chains from one sample sequenced in a study of blood T cells in healthy people across ages (dated by TCRdb to 2015 to 2017). Preparation of the library involved 5' RACE. Sequenced on an Illumina HiSeq 2500. A second PCR of roughly 7 to 12 cycles was run with a J-beta primer mix and a sample-barcoded 5' primer. TCRdb ran its own pipeline on the public reads, namely fastp trimming at Q25 and MiXCR clone calling, and kept in-frame beta chains. Duplicate CDR3 protein sequences are folded into a single record with the most common DNA and genes. The sample table records 1.6 million or so distinct CDR3 sequences; almost 35% of these occur just once. Together, the top ten hold roughly 10% of the sample. The sequencing input was blood. The receptors were gathered from a young woman in good health.

A single count supports this clonotype. V usage is TRBV7-6 and J usage is TRBJ1-4, with 8 bases matching TRBD1. CDR1 is SGHVS and CDR2 is FNYEAQ in the germline V gene. The CDR3 extends over 16 amino acids. The V segment lost 5 bases and the J segment 6 bases; nucleotides outside the gene matches: 11. CDR3 sequence (DNA): TGTGCCAGCAGCGCCGTTTCGGGACAGGAAGATGAAAAACTGTTTTTT. This encodes CASSAVSGQEDEKLFF.

This clonotype appeared many times. The chain combines TRBV7-3 with TRBJ2-7; D could derive from TRBD1 or TRBD2 (6 bases each). This CDR3 has 15 residues. Trimming took 5 bases from V and 5 from J, leaving 19 bases between them. Germline CDR1 is SGHTA and CDR2 is FQGTGA. This chain's CDR3 is CASSAGGGWLDEQYF. In DNA, the CDR3 is TGTGCCAGCAGCGCCGGAGGGGGATGGTTGGACGAGCAGTACTTC.

The chain links TRBV30 to TRBJ1-6, with no clear D. V was pared by 4 bases and J by 7 bases, with 11 bases between. Looked up from germline, CDR1 is GTSNPN and CDR2 is SVGIG (reference sequence). The CDR3 sequence is 13 residues long. The CDR3 DNA reads TGTGCCTGGACCATCCCAGCAAATTCACCCCTCCACTTT. It translates to CAWTIPANSPLHF.

The chain carries TRBV15 and TRBJ2-4; tentatively, D is TRBD1 (6 bases). The J call is doubtful: the DNA matches TRBJ2-7 better. The CDR3 has 15 residues. Per germline, CDR1 LNHNV and CDR2 YYDKDF (reference sequence). The CDR3 spells CATSRAGDGFYEQYF. The CDR3 bases are TGTGCCACCAGCAGAGCAGGGGACGGGTTCTACGAGCAGTACTTC.

This rearrangement joins TRBV21-1 to TRBJ1-2; the table's TRBD1 call for D was not verified on the DNA. TRBV21-1 is a documented pseudogene. The CDR3 contains 14 residues. The DNA for the CDR3 is TGTGCCAGCAGCAAAGCTGAGGGGAACTATGGCTACACCTTC. Protein product: CASSKAEGNYGYTF.

This clonotype was counted many times. The CDR3: CASKTVGTYEQYF. In nucleotides, the CDR3 is TGTGCCAGCAAAACCGTTGGCACCTACGAGCAGTACTTC. The chain employs TRBV6-2 or TRBV6-3 and TRBJ2-7; D is undetermined. The V and J ends lost 7 bases and 2 bases respectively, with 12 bases between them. The CDR3 totals 13 residues. Germline V gene data show CDR1 as MNHEY and CDR2 as SVGEGT.

The chain couples TRBV29-1 to TRBJ1-2; D remains unclear. V lost 3 bases and J 3 bases, leaving 8 bases between the germline ends. This CDR3 region has 12 residues. The V gene's germline CDR1 is SQVTM and CDR2 ANQGSEA. CDR3 sequence: CSVEVKDYGYTF. In DNA, the CDR3 is TGCAGCGTTGAGGTGAAAGACTATGGCTACACCTTC.

The V gene is TRBV3-1, the J gene TRBJ1-2, with D unclear. CDR1 is LGHDT, CDR2 YNNKEL, per germline (reference sequence). The germline V and J ends were trimmed by 3 bases and 4 bases, with 6 bases remaining between them. The CDR3 contains 12 residues. The CDR3 bases are TGTGCCAGCAGCCAGCTAGGCTATGGCTACACCTTC. Its protein product is CASSQLGYGYTF.

The V call is TRBV7-9, the J call TRBJ2-7; 11 positions agree with TRBD2. V shed 3 bases and J 3 bases; nucleotides not matched to a gene: 4. Germline V gene data show CDR1 as SEHNR and CDR2 as FQNEAQ (reference sequence). The CDR3 spans 15 residues. CDR3 loop: CASSFTSGSVYEQYF. CDR3 DNA sequence: TGTGCCAGCAGCTTTACTAGCGGGAGTGTCTACGAGCAGTACTTC. Using reference TRBV7-9 and TRBJ2-7 for the parts outside the CDR3, the full variable domain is DTGVSQNPRHKITKRGQNVTFRCDPISEHNRLYWYRQTLGQGPEFLTYFQNEAQLEKSRLLSDRFSAERPKGSFSTLEIQRTEQGDSAMYLCASSFTSGSVYEQYFGPGTRLTVT.

The rearrangement links TRBV7-9 to TRBJ1-4; D remains ambiguous. The CDR3 runs 12 residues. V was trimmed by 2 bases and J by 6 bases, leaving 4 bases between them. Germline V CDR1 and CDR2: SEHNR, FQNEAQ (reference sequence). The CDR3 here is CASSLNYEKLFF. The CDR3 DNA is TGTGCCAGCAGCTTAAACTATGAAAAACTGTTTTTT.

The chain uses TRBV9 and TRBJ2-7; no reliable D call. The V gene lost 0 bases and the J gene lost 5 bases, with 15 bases spanning the gap. From germline, CDR1 is SGDLS and CDR2 YYNGEE. The CDR3 is 15 amino acids. This CDR3 reads CASSVDITGFDEQYF. DNA of the CDR3: TGTGCCAGCAGCGTAGATATCACCGGCTTTGACGAGCAGTACTTC.

This clonotype was observed a handful of times. The J gene is TRBJ2-7, the V gene TRBV28; 7 bases fit TRBD1. Germline lookup yields CDR1 MDHEN and CDR2 SYDVKM. There are 13 residues in the CDR3. J lost 2 bases, V lost 7 bases, and 5 bases had no gene match. In nucleotides, the CDR3 is TGTGCCAGCACCCCCGACAGGGCCTACGAGCAGTACTTC. The encoded protein is CASTPDRAYEQYF.

The chain carries TRBV3-1 and TRBJ1-5, with TRBD1 matching 9 bases. The trim removed 4 bases at V and 1 base at J, leaving 5 bases unmatched. Germline CDR1 and CDR2: LGHDT and YNNKEL (reference sequence). This CDR3 contains 16 residues. CDR3 DNA: TGTGCCAGCAGCCTCAGACAGGGGGGAAGCAATCAGCCCCAGCATTTT. It is translated as CASSLRQGGSNQPQHF.

The table lists this clonotype with a few counts. This chain connects TRBV7-9 to TRBJ2-1; 9 bases are shared with TRBD2. This CDR3 contains 14 residues. Trimming at V came to 4 bases and at J to 5 bases, leaving 3 bases not matched to a gene. In germline, CDR1 is SEHNR, CDR2 FQNEAQ (reference sequence). CDR3 nucleotide sequence: TGTGCCAGCAGCTCGACTAGCGGTCACAATGAGCAGTTCTTC. Translating it yields CASSSTSGHNEQFF.

V and J are TRBV7-2 and TRBJ1-2, with D possibly TRBD1 on 5 matching bases. This CDR3 is built from 15 residues. Germline assignment: CDR1 SGHTA and CDR2 FQGNSA. V lost 5 bases to trimming and J lost 0 bases, with 13 bases between them. Here the CDR3 reads CASSRWGSANYGYTF. CDR3 DNA: TGTGCCAGCAGCCGATGGGGGTCAGCTAACTATGGCTACACCTTC.

On this clonotype itself: The junction and the germline gene differ at one end; a read error may be behind it. The chain combines TRBV4-1 with TRBJ2-1, with 11 bases identical to TRBD2. From germline, CDR1 is MGHRA and CDR2 YSYEKL. This CDR3 is built from 20 residues. The CDR3 DNA sequence: TGCGCCTGCAGCCAAGGTAGCGGGGGGGCCATCGTCCGCTCCTACAATGAGCAGTTCTTC. As protein: CACSQGSGGAIVRSYNEQFF.

This clonotype was counted only a few times. The V call is TRBV6-1, the J call TRBJ2-5; unclear D gene. This CDR3 region has 15 residues. The V end was cut by 0 bases, the J end by 1 base, with 9 bases between. CDR1 is MNHNS and CDR2 is SASEGT in the germline V gene. The CDR3 sequence: CASSEAGYIQETQYF. The DNA for the CDR3 is TGTGCCAGCAGTGAAGCTGGGTATATCCAAGAGACCCAGTACTTC.

The sample holds a few counts of this clonotype. The chain has TRBV13 and TRBJ2-5; 10 positions agree with TRBD1. The CDR3 has 16 amino acids. The germline CDR1 and CDR2 sequences are PRHDT and FYEKMQ (reference sequence). Trimming removed 5 bases from V and 2 bases from J; junction bases left unmatched: 8. CDR3 in amino acids: CASSHSRQGAQETQYF. The CDR3 region has the DNA TGTGCCAGCAGCCATTCCCGACAGGGGGCGCAAGAGACCCAGTACTTC.

This sequence joins TRBV10-3 and TRBJ2-1; D call uncertain. The CDR3 spans 14 residues. Germline V gives CDR1 ENHRY, CDR2 SYGVKD. The ends were cut back, 4 bases at V and 12 bases at J, with 19 bases in the middle. The CDR3 DNA sequence: TGTGCCATCAGTGGGAATCATAGGGCCACCTTGCAGTTCTTC. Residues: CAISGNHRATLQFF.